This T cell receptor beta chain originates from a study of cytomegalovirus exposure and HLA in healthy donors. Comment on this clone: Its antigen is undetermined.

Findings and caveats of the study: Earlier results showed most TCR beta V segments being productive about 90% or about 30% of the time.

CDR3 length equals 14 residues. V was pared by 1 base and J by 8 bases, with 11 bases between. Germline CDR1 MGHRA, CDR2 YSYEKL. A multiplex PCR was run with 60 Vbeta primers and 13 Jbeta primers. TCRdb's table, derived via immunoSEQ multiplex PCR, lists solely in-frame clones and lacks some. The sample has about 160,000 clones, approximately 77% seen once. The rearrangement links TRBV4-1 to TRBJ1-4; D possibly corresponds to TRBD1 (5 bases). This sequence originates from a female donor in good health and CMV-seronegative. Specimen: PBMCs. The CDR3 DNA reads TGCGCCAGCAGCCAAGCGGGGGGAGCCGAAAAACTGTTTTTT. As protein: CASSQAGGAEKLFF.